This T cell receptor beta chain was captured in a study of fetal regulatory T cell absence and autoimmunity (TCRdb year 2017). For the study in its entirety: Exocrine pancreas autoimmunity was seen in the IPEX patients without clinical diabetes. Points the paper makes about the study in general: The oligoclonal enrichment was interpreted as supporting antigen-driven autoimmunity in the pancreas before birth in IPEX syndrome. Cord blood and pancreas had broadly similar TRB gene family usage, resembling published neonatal and adult repertoires. The TCR compartment showed significant oligoclonal enrichment in pancreas versus cord blood, with some top clones over 85-fold enriched.

On the immunoSEQ human TCRbeta survey platform, a two-step multiplex PCR amplified and barcoded the TCRbeta CDR3 regions. Libraries were sequenced on Illumina instruments, with IgH sequenced in parallel from the same samples. Under the source paper's analysis protocol: To remove PCR and sequencing errors, raw reads were filtered against IMGT V, D, J definitions and grouped with a nearest-neighbor algorithm. A clone was defined by an identical nucleotide sequence, and differential abundance between tissues was tested with a Fisher exact test for each clone at a pFDR threshold of p<0.01. Clones with frequencies too low for statistical inference were excluded by a minimum inclusion filter of 10 in either sample. Pairwise clonal comparisons used the immunoSEQ Analyzer, and gene family usage was assessed with IMGT tools. TCRdb's version of the immuneACCESS table is confined to in-frame rearrangements and falls short of the full clone set. An unresolved V gene accounts for under half of the shortfall where checked; the remainder is of unknown origin. That table furnishes V, J and clone size, whereas the DNA furnished D and trimming. This sample has approximately 46,000 clones in its table, and about four fifths of those were observed once. Jointly, the top ten make up roughly 0.37% of the sample.

The CDR3 goes from the cysteine to the phenylalanine over 11 residues. CDR3 DNA is the only sequence kept; it has 33 bases, read in frame from the first base. V drops 3 bases and J drops 8 bases, leaving 7 bases in between. The germline V gene supplies CDR1 LGHNA and CDR2 YNFKEQ. Genomic DNA, 2-3 ug, was extracted from umbilical cord blood or frozen pancreas using the DNeasy Blood and Tissue Kit. For this clone: The target of this receptor is not known. Base qualities are not provided; no much larger clone lies one nucleotide away.

This clonotype originated in a newborn boy with IPEX syndrome. The receptor chain draws on TRBV4-2 and TRBJ2-5; too little of a D gene remains to name it. The sample was cord blood. The CDR3: CASSHSGTQYF. At the DNA level, the sequence is TGTGCCAGCAGCCATAGTGGTACCCAGTACTTC.